Shown below are 11 T cell receptor beta chains from a single sample sequenced in a study of cytomegalovirus exposure and HLA in healthy donors. PCR employed 60 Vbeta and 13 Jbeta primers. Assay used: immunoSEQ multiplex PCR; TCRdb lists only in-frame clones, some missing. The sample lists 150,000 to 200,000 clones, roughly 83% occurring once. The sample taken for sequencing was PBMCs. The receptors come from a boy under 18 in good health and CMV-seronegative.

V and J are TRBV6-4 and TRBJ2-2, with 8 bases matching TRBD2. Germline CDR1 and CDR2: MRHNA and SNTAGT. The CDR3 covers 15 residues. Losses at the gene ends were 3 bases for V and 0 bases for J; bases not matched to a gene: 0. In DNA, the CDR3 is TGTGCCAGCAGTGAAGCGGGGGCGAACACCGGGGAGCTGTTTTTT. Its protein product is CASSEAGANTGELFF.

This chain links TRBV5-6 with TRBJ2-4; 7 bases fit TRBD1. Germline CDR1 is SGHDT and CDR2 is YYEEEE. V shed 5 bases and J 8 bases; nucleotides not matched to a gene: 7. This CDR3 comprises 13 residues. The CDR3 nucleotides are TGTGCCAGCAGACCACAGGGGATGGACATTCAGTACTTC. The encoded protein is CASRPQGMDIQYF.

The chain couples TRBV6-1 to TRBJ2-3, with D possibly being TRBD1 (5 bases). Germline CDR1 MNHNS, CDR2 SASEGT. This CDR3 has 15 residues. The V gene lost 3 bases and the J gene lost 1 base, with 11 bases spanning the gap. In DNA, the CDR3 is TGTGCCAGCAGTGATGGCCTAGGGGGCACAGATACGCAGTATTTT. The encoded protein is CASSDGLGGTDTQYF.

This chain joins TRBV30 and TRBJ1-5; D is undetermined. Between the trimmed V and J ends, which lost 1 base and 3 bases, there was a span of 7 bases. This CDR3 comprises 13 residues. Germline lookup yields CDR1 GTSNPN and CDR2 SVGIG (reference sequence). DNA of the CDR3: TGTGCCTGGAGTGGCGGTCACAATCAGCCCCAGCATTTT. It translates to CAWSGGHNQPQHF.

The V gene is TRBV18, the J gene TRBJ1-2; a weak D match, TRBD1 (5 bases). This CDR3 spans 14 amino acids. The germline V gene has CDR1 KGHSH and CDR2 LQKENI. Trimming removed 3 bases at V and 3 bases at J, with 11 bases between. CDR3 sequence: CASSPSTVDYGYTF. The CDR3 bases are TGTGCCAGCTCACCCTCGACAGTAGACTATGGCTACACCTTC.

The chain links TRBV28 to TRBJ2-7; no firm D call. The CDR3 runs 15 residues. The V and J ends lost 6 bases and 0 bases respectively, with 15 bases between them. Germline V gene sequence: CDR1 MDHEN, CDR2 SYDVKM. The CDR3 is CASRQTGHISYEQYF. The CDR3 DNA follows: TGTGCCAGCAGACAAACGGGTCACATCTCCTACGAGCAGTACTTC.

The chain links TRBV7-9 to TRBJ2-7, with 7 bases fitting TRBD1. Germline V gene lookup returns CDR1 SEHNR and CDR2 FQNEAQ (reference sequence). V trimming: 6 bases; J trimming: 3 bases; junction bases outside the gene matches: 5. The CDR3 covers 13 residues. The CDR3 DNA reads TGTGCCAGCAGGAGGGGACAGAACTACGAGCAGTACTTC. Its translation: CASRRGQNYEQYF.

V is TRBV29-1 and J is TRBJ2-2; D remains ambiguous. Per the germline V gene, CDR1 is SQVTM and CDR2 is ANQGSEA. The CDR3 has 14 residues. Trimming stripped 6 bases from V and 0 bases from J, with 11 bases between. The CDR3 region has the DNA TGCAGCGTCCCACGAGAAGCGAACACCGGGGAGCTGTTTTTT. It encodes CSVPREANTGELFF.

The CDR3 here is CASRRTSVDEQYF. CDR3 DNA sequence: TGTGCCTCACGGCGGACTAGCGTCGACGAGCAGTACTTC. The rearrangement uses TRBV6-1 and TRBJ2-5; 9 bases are a match to TRBD2. The tail of the sequence fits TRBJ2-7 better, so the J call may be wrong. The V gene's germline CDR1 is MNHNS and CDR2 SASEGT. This CDR3 region has 13 residues.

The chain joins TRBV6-5 to TRBJ1-4; 7 nucleotides agree with TRBD1. Germline V gives CDR1 MNHEY, CDR2 SVGAGI. Losses at the gene ends were 1 base for V and 8 bases for J; bases not matched to a gene: 4. This CDR3 is 14 amino acids long. CDR3 DNA: TGTGCCAGCAGTTACTACAGGGGTGGAGAAAAACTGTTTTTT. Translation: CASSYYRGGEKLFF.

The chain couples TRBV4-1 to TRBJ1-2, with TRBD1 identical over 8 bases. This CDR3 is 15 amino acids long. CDR1 is MGHRA and CDR2 is YSYEKL in the germline V gene. The V gene end was trimmed by 4 bases and the J gene end by 2 bases; junction bases not matched to a gene: 6. CDR3 protein: CASSRARQGNYGYTF. The CDR3 DNA reads as TGCGCCAGCAGCCGAGCTAGACAGGGGAACTATGGCTACACCTTC.